This T cell receptor beta chain came from a study of blood T cells in healthy people across ages. It was with a sample-barcoded 5' primer and a J-beta primer mix that a second PCR of about 6 to 12 cycles was run. Tagging of each cDNA molecule was performed by a template-switch adaptor with 12 random nucleotides. From the 5' RACE reads, TCRdb called clonotypes with MiXCR, one entry per CDR3 protein. The top ten clones hold 20% to 25% of a sample with about 730,000 distinct CDR3 sequences, more than 40% of them seen once. V was pared by 1 base and J by 3 bases, with 9 bases between. The germline gives CDR1 KGHSH, CDR2 LQKENI. The length of the CDR3 is 14 residues. This clonotype turned up a few times.

Sequenced input: blood. The chain links TRBV18 to TRBJ1-1, with no clear D. The receptor comes from a woman aged 55-70 years in good health. CDR3 residues: CASSPRVDDTEAFF. CDR3 nucleotide sequence: TGTGCCAGCTCACCACGGGTTGACGACACTGAAGCTTTCTTT. Full variable domain (missing parts from reference TRBV18 and TRBJ1-1): NAGVMQNPRHLVRRRGQEARLRCSPMKGHSHVYWYRQLPEEGLKFMVYLQKENIIDESGMPKERFSAEFPKEGPSILRIQQVVRGDSAAYFCASSPRVDDTEAFFGQGTRLTVV.